Listed here are 8 T cell receptor beta chains from one sample, sequenced in a study of OX40 agonist ivuxolimab in advanced cancers. The assay was immunoSEQ multiplex PCR, and TCRdb's table has in-frame clones only and misses some. The sample yields more than 50,000 clones, approximately 80% seen once. The input for sequencing was CD4+ or CD8+ T cells sorted from blood, taken in a trial of the OX40 agonist ivuxolimab. These TCRs come from an adult with an advanced solid tumor such as melanoma, head and neck, liver or kidney cancer.

The J gene is TRBJ2-1, the V gene TRBV5-1; D gene ambiguous. In germline, CDR1 is SGHRS, CDR2 YFSETQ. Trimming removed 0 bases at V and 10 bases at J, with 11 bases between. This CDR3 contains 13 residues. CDR3 residues: CASSLVGSTEQFF. The CDR3 DNA sequence: TGCGCCAGCAGCTTGGTAGGATCAACCGAGCAGTTCTTC.

The chain employs TRBV2 and TRBJ2-6; either TRBD1 or TRBD2 may fit D (5 bases each). The CDR3 sequence is 16 residues long. Between the trimmed V and J ends, which lost 7 bases and 0 bases, there was a span of 13 bases. In germline, CDR1 is SNHLY, CDR2 FYNNEI. CDR3 protein: CASTRDGPSGANVLTF. CDR3 coding DNA: TGTGCCAGCACTAGGGACGGGCCCTCTGGGGCCAACGTCCTGACTTTC. The whole variable domain, filled in from reference TRBV2 and TRBJ2-6, reads EPEVTQTPSHQVTQMGQEVILRCVPISNHLYFYWYRQILGQKVEFLVSFYNNEISEKSEIFDDQFSVERPDGSNFTLKIRSTKLEDSAMYFCASTRDGPSGANVLTFGAGSRLTVL.

V and J are TRBV5-5 and TRBJ2-2; D is possibly TRBD2 (5 bases). Looked up from germline, CDR1 is SGHKS and CDR2 is YYEKEE (reference sequence). The CDR3 is made up of 14 amino acids. With 4 bases removed from V and 7 bases from J, the gap between germline ends came to 14 bases. The chain's CDR3 is CASSLGSGIGELFF. The CDR3 DNA sequence: TGTGCCAGCAGCCTGGGGTCCGGGATCGGGGAGCTGTTTTTT.

The chain recombines TRBV7-3 with TRBJ2-5; D may be TRBD1 (6 bases). The CDR3 sequence is 14 residues long. From germline, CDR1 is SGHTA and CDR2 FQGTGA. Trimming stripped 4 bases from V and 2 bases from J, with 11 bases between. CDR3 loop: CASSYRQAQETQYF. DNA for the CDR3: TGTGCCAGCAGCTATCGACAGGCTCAAGAGACCCAGTACTTC.

This clone appeared a single time. V gene TRBV7-2 combines with J gene TRBJ2-3, with 8 bases matching TRBD2. CDR1 SGHTA and CDR2 FQGNSA come from the germline V gene. With 5 bases clipped from V and 6 bases from J, the junction kept 7 bases outside the gene matches. The CDR3 totals 14 residues. The CDR3 nucleotides read TGTGCCAGCAGCCACGGGGGGGCCTCCGATACGCAGTATTTT. Its protein product is CASSHGGASDTQYF.

The genes are TRBV25-1 and TRBJ2-7; TRBD1 might be the D (5 bases). The CDR3 length is 14 residues. V was pared by 1 base and J by 7 bases, with 14 bases between. Per germline, CDR1 MGHDK and CDR2 SYGVNS. CDR3 nucleotides: TGTGCCAGCAGTGAATCCCTAGGGGATCGGGAGCAGTACTTC. This codes for CASSESLGDREQYF.

The rearrangement joins TRBV6-6 to TRBJ1-1, with D tentatively TRBD1 (6 bases). CDR1 is MNHNY and CDR2 is SVGAGI in the germline V gene (reference sequence). The CDR3 length is 15 residues. V was cut by 8 bases and J by 5 bases, with 21 bases left in between. The CDR3 coding sequence is TGTGCCAGCTCGGGGAGGACAGAAGTAGGTACTGAAGCTTTCTTT. Encoded protein: CASSGRTEVGTEAFF.

The genes are TRBV10-3 and TRBJ1-1, with D perhaps matching TRBD1 (6 bases). V was trimmed by 0 bases and J by 1 base, leaving 15 bases between them. The germline gives CDR1 ENHRY, CDR2 SYGVKD. The CDR3 runs 17 residues. The CDR3 sequence: CAISESLGGASNTEAFF. Here the CDR3 DNA reads TGTGCCATCAGTGAGTCGTTGGGGGGCGCCTCGAACACTGAAGCTTTCTTT.